One T cell receptor (beta chain) is described in this entry. Libraries were prepared by immunoSEQ multiplex PCR; TCRdb keeps only in-frame clonotypes and omits some of them. The sample lists under 1,100,000 clones, approximately 78% occurring once. The data derive from a study of shared clonotypes between healthy human individuals. Sequenced material: memory CD4+ T cells from PBMCs. Documented subset: CD45RA-negative fraction. The origin of this receptor is a man aged 18 to 30 in good health. Some clones in this sample may be carry-over from other donors' samples.

The CDR3 here is CASSPGGVFVGSTEAFF. The CDR3 nucleotides are TGCGCCAGCAGCCCTGGTGGGGTCTTTGTAGGGAGCACTGAAGCTTTCTTT. The chain recombines TRBV5-1 with TRBJ1-1; no clear D. Trimming cost V 4 bases and J 4 bases, with 23 bases left between them. CDR3 length: 17 residues. Germline CDR1 and CDR2: SGHRS and YFSETQ.